These T cell receptor beta chains were read from a single sample in a study of a mutant IDH1 vaccine in newly diagnosed glioma. Sequencing was performed with immunoSEQ multiplex PCR; in TCRdb, only in-frame clones are kept and a portion is missing. The sample gives about 92,000 clones, just under 80% of which show up once; over 6.5% is in the top ten. This specimen was PBMCs, taken from a glioma patient treated with radiotherapy, temozolomide or both. The receptors derive from a man aged 35-49 years with glioma. Both conserved end residues are part of each CDR3. The D gene is left open where the match is weak. Size is stated for part of the rows, as once, few or many counts, or as a class when the clone is expanded.

V	size	D	length	J	DNA	CDR3
TRBV18	once	TRBD2	19	TRBJ2-3	TGTGCCAGCTCACCGCGGATAACCGGGACTAGCCAAAACTTAGATACGCAGTATTTT	CASSPRITGTSQNLDTQYF
TRBV6-5	-	TRBD1	13	TRBJ1-2	TGTGCCAGCAGTTACCGACAGGGAGGGGGCTACACCTTC	CASSYRQGGGYTF
TRBV19	-	TRBD1	14	TRBJ1-2	TGTGCCAGTAGAAAGGGACAGGGTAACTATGGCTACACCTTC	CASRKGQGNYGYTF
TRBV29-1	-	TRBD2	13	TRBJ2-3	TGCAGCAAAAAACTAGCGGGTACAGATACGCAGTATTTT	CSKKLAGTDTQYF
TRBV6-1	-	-	12	TRBJ2-1	TGTGCCAGCAGTGAAGAGGGCTATGAGCAGTTCTTC	CASSEEGYEQFF
TRBV4-3	-	TRBD1	14	TRBJ1-3	TGCGCCAGCAGCCAAGCCGGGACAGGGAACACCATATATTTT	CASSQAGTGNTIYF
TRBV19	-	-	15	TRBJ2-3	TGTGCCAGTAGTATTTCGGTGGGGGGCTCGGATACGCAGTATTTT	CASSISVGGSDTQYF
TRBV5-1	-	TRBD2	14	TRBJ2-7	TGCGCCAGCAGCTTGGAGGGACTAGCACGCGAGCAGTACTTC	CASSLEGLAREQYF
TRBV19	-	-	12	TRBJ2-1	TGTGCCAGTAGCGGACAGTACAATGAGCAGTTCTTC	CASSGQYNEQFF
TRBV5-1	-	-	15	TRBJ1-5	TGCGCCAGCAGCTTGGGTACGGGAGGGTCTCAGCCCCAGCATTTT	CASSLGTGGSQPQHF
TRBV5-4	-	-	15	TRBJ2-2	TGTGCCAGCAGCTTTCACCACGCGAACACCGGGGAGCTGTTTTTT	CASSFHHANTGELFF
TRBV20-1	-	TRBD2	11	TRBJ2-1	TGCAGTGCGACTCGGGAGGATGAGCAGTTCTTC	CSATREDEQFF
TRBV7-2	-	TRBD2	17	TRBJ2-3	TGTGCCAGCAGCTGGAGGGGAAGCGGGGGGTCCTTTGATACGCAGTATTTT	CASSWRGSGGSFDTQYF
TRBV27	-	TRBD1	13	TRBJ1-2	TGTGCCAGCAGACCAACGGACAGGGTCGGCTACACCTTC	CASRPTDRVGYTF
TRBV10-3	-	TRBD2	15	TRBJ2-2	TGTGCCATCAGTGGAGCGGGAGCGCACACCGGGGAGCTGTTTTTT	CAISGAGAHTGELFF
TRBV4-1	-	-	13	TRBJ2-7	TGCGCCAGCAGCCAAGAGGGAATCCACGAGCAGTACTTC	CASSQEGIHEQYF
TRBV7-2	-	-	16	TRBJ2-1	TGTGCCAGCAGCTTAGCCCTAGGTCTCTCCTACAATGAGCAGTTCTTC	CASSLALGLSYNEQFF
TRBV11-3	few	TRBD2	18	TRBJ2-5	TGTGCCAGCAGCTTAGGTCTTATAGCGGGGTCAAAGCAAGAGACCCAGTACTTC	CASSLGLIAGSKQETQYF
TRBV2	-	TRBD2	15	TRBJ2-7	TGTGCCAGGACCCGGATAGCGGGAGATTTGTACGAGCAGTACTTC	CARTRIAGDLYEQYF
TRBV19	-	-	17	TRBJ2-1	TGTGCCAGTAGTATAGATCCTAGCGTAGGCTCCTACAATGAGCAGTTCTTC	CASSIDPSVGSYNEQFF
TRBV2	-	-	13	TRBJ2-7	TGTGCCAGCAGAACAGGTGCCGTCTACGAGCAGTACTTC	CASRTGAVYEQYF
TRBV7-8	once	-	16	TRBJ1-4	TGTGCCAGCAGCAAGGAGGCAGGCGGGGTTAATGAAAAACTGTTTTTT	CASSKEAGGVNEKLFF
TRBV28	once	TRBD1	17	TRBJ1-2	TGTGCCAGCAGTTTAGGAGGCGCAGGGGGCGCCAACTATGGCTACACCTTC	CASSLGGAGGANYGYTF
TRBV21-1	-	-	14	TRBJ1-1	TGTGCCAGCAGCCTGGACAGTATGAACACTGAAGCTTTCTTT	CASSLDSMNTEAFF
TRBV15	-	-	15	TRBJ2-2	TGTGCCACCAGCAGAGATCAGGGAGTCACCGGGGAGCTGTTTTTT	CATSRDQGVTGELFF
TRBV7-2	-	-	13	TRBJ1-5	TGTGCCAGCAGCTTATGGGGGTATCAGCCCCAGCATTTT	CASSLWGYQPQHF
TRBV10-3	-	TRBD1	15	TRBJ2-7	TGTGCCATCAGTGACCGGGACAGAGTTACTGTCGAGCAGTACTTC	CAISDRDRVTVEQYF
TRBV18	-	-	15	TRBJ1-4	TGTGCCAGCTCACCAAGAACTGCAACTAATGAAAAACTGTTTTTT	CASSPRTATNEKLFF
TRBV6-6	-	-	14	TRBJ1-5	TGTGCCAGCAGTTACGCGGAGGGAAGTCAGCCCCAGCATTTT	CASSYAEGSQPQHF
TRBV11-2	-	-	15	TRBJ2-3	TGTGCCAGCGGGACCGAACGATTCGGCACAGATACGCAGTATTTT	CASGTERFGTDTQYF
TRBV10-3	-	TRBD2	15	TRBJ2-7	TGTGCCATCAAAACTAGCGGGAGGGAACCCTACGAGCAGTACTTC	CAIKTSGREPYEQYF
TRBV7-2	few	TRBD1	16	TRBJ2-3	TGTGCCAGCAGCTTAGGTTGGGACAGCAAGAAAGATACGCAGTATTTT	CASSLGWDSKKDTQYF
TRBV7-2	-	-	16	TRBJ1-2	TGTGCCAGCAGCTTCGACATTTATGACAGTTACTATGGCTACACCTTC	CASSFDIYDSYYGYTF
TRBV7-7	-	-	15	TRBJ1-4	TGTGCTAGCAGCGCCGGCAGGGCAACTAATGAAAAACTGTTTTTT	CASSAGRATNEKLFF
TRBV18	-	TRBD1	15	TRBJ1-2	TGTGCCAGCTCACCCGACAGGGTCCTTAACTATGGCTACACCTTC	CASSPDRVLNYGYTF
TRBV4-2	-	TRBD2	16	TRBJ2-1	TGTGCCAGCAGCCCAATAGCGGGGACTAGCGGTAGTGAGCAGTTCTTC	CASSPIAGTSGSEQFF
TRBV19	once	-	12	TRBJ1-2	TGTGCCAGTACCTTAGAGAACTATGGCTACACCTTC	CASTLENYGYTF
TRBV28	-	-	14	TRBJ1-3	TGTGCCAGCAGTCTGAGTAGCTCTGGAAACACCATATATTTT	CASSLSSSGNTIYF
TRBV6-4	once	-	13	TRBJ2-3	TGTGCCAGCAGTGTTGCAGGGGTTGATACGCAGTATTTT	CASSVAGVDTQYF
TRBV28	-	-	13	TRBJ1-2	TGTGCCAGCAGTTTAGGCTGGACACTAGGCTACACCTTC	CASSLGWTLGYTF
TRBV30	few	-	12	TRBJ1-4	TGTGCCTGGAGTGTCAGTAATGAAAAACTGTTTTTT	CAWSVSNEKLFF
TRBV6-5	once	TRBD1	13	TRBJ1-2	TGTGCCAGCAGTTTCACAGGGGACTATGGCTACACCTTC	CASSFTGDYGYTF
TRBV5-1	-	-	15	TRBJ1-4	TGCGCCAGCACCCCAAGGCCAGGGGATCGAGAAAAACTGTTTTTT	CASTPRPGDREKLFF
TRBV4-2	-	TRBD2	16	TRBJ2-5	TGTGCCAGCAGCCAAGATCCGGGACTAGTAGGAGAGACCCAGTACTTC	CASSQDPGLVGETQYF
TRBV28	-	-	21	TRBJ2-5	TGTGCCAGCAGTTTAGCGGGACAGGGTCATGCTAGCGGGAGATTCGGAGAGACCCAGTACTTC	CASSLAGQGHASGRFGETQYF
TRBV4-3	-	-	17	TRBJ2-7	TGCGCCAGCAGCCAAGATATCCTTGAGGGGGGACCCTACGAGCAGTACTTC	CASSQDILEGGPYEQYF
TRBV4-1	few	TRBD2	19	TRBJ2-2	TGCGCCAGCAGCCCCCTAGGGACTAGCGGGGGGGCGGGCACCGGGGAGCTGTTTTTT	CASSPLGTSGGAGTGELFF
TRBV9	-	-	14	TRBJ2-7	TGTGCCAGCAGCACCTATGGGACGGCTAAGGAGCAGTACTTC	CASSTYGTAKEQYF
TRBV29-1	-	-	14	TRBJ2-2	TGCAGCGTTGAAGTTGGCAGGGGAACCGGGGAGCTGTTTTTT	CSVEVGRGTGELFF